This TCR beta chain was sequenced for a study of T cell clonality in common variable immunodeficiency. For this clone: Its matching antigen is unknown. The CDR3 goes on 3 residues after the read ends, and that part is filled in from the germline J gene.

General study points: Common variable immunodeficiency TCR beta sequences reportedly had fewer deletions and N-nucleotide insertions.

Produced via immunoSEQ multiplex PCR; TCRdb's table is partial and in-frame only. Recorded here are approximately 12,000 clones, none singletons. CDR1 and CDR2 from the germline V gene are MNHEY and SVGEGT. This CDR3 comprises 15 residues. The J segment lost 4 bases and the V segment lost 5 bases, leaving 8 bases of the junction unmatched. The sample comprised peripheral blood mononuclear cells. This sequence was found in a human donor with common variable immunodeficiency. The V call is TRBV6-2 or TRBV6-3, the J call TRBJ1-2; 9 bases agree with TRBD1. CDR3 DNA, as far as it was read: TGTGCCAGCAGTCAAAGGACAGGGGTGCTCTATGGC. Amino acid sequence: CASSQRTGVLYG. The complete CDR3 protein is CASSQRTGVLYGYTF.